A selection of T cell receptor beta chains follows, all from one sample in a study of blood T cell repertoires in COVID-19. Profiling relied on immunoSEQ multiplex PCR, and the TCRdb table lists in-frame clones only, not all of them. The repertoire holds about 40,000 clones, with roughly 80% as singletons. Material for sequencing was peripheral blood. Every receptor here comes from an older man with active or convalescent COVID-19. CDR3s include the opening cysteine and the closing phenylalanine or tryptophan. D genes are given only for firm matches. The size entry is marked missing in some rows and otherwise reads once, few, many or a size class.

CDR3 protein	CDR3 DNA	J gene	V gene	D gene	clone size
CASTGRGYNQPQHF	TGTGCCAGCACCGGTAGGGGATACAATCAGCCCCAGCATTTT	TRBJ1-5	TRBV6-6	NA	NA
CASSLGPRDTQYF	TGTGCCAGCAGCTTAGGCCCCCGGGATACGCAGTATTTT	TRBJ2-3	TRBV11-2	NA	NA
CASSLEGQGASDTQYF	TGCGCCAGCAGCTTGGAGGGACAGGGGGCATCAGATACGCAGTATTTT	TRBJ2-3	TRBV5-1	TRBD1	NA
CASSFNGGEAFF	TGTGCCAGCAGCTTTAATGGGGGGGAAGCTTTCTTT	TRBJ1-1	TRBV11-2	NA	NA
CASRVRGLATEAFF	TGTGCCAGCAGGGTTAGGGGTCTGGCCACTGAAGCTTTCTTT	TRBJ1-1	TRBV25-1	NA	NA
CASKTGTISTDTQYF	TGCGCCAGCAAAACCGGGACTATCTCCACAGATACGCAGTATTTT	TRBJ2-3	TRBV5-1	TRBD2	NA
CAWSGTRGGNEKLFF	TGTGCCTGGAGTGGAACCCGGGGGGGTAATGAAAAACTGTTTTTT	TRBJ1-4	TRBV30	NA	few
CASSFANRGKGSTF	TGTGCCAGCAGTTTCGCCAACAGGGGCAAAGGGAGCACCTTC	TRBJ1-2	TRBV28	TRBD1	NA
CASSQDGALREQYF	TGCGCCAGCAGCCAAGATGGAGCCCTGAGGGAGCAGTACTTC	TRBJ2-7	TRBV4-3	NA	NA
CASSEYSGRVRETQYF	TGTGCCAGCAGCGAATATAGCGGGAGGGTCCGGGAGACCCAGTACTTC	TRBJ2-5	TRBV9	TRBD2	few
CASSVQGAVEGETQYF	TGCGCCAGCAGCGTGCAGGGGGCAGTAGAAGGAGAGACCCAGTACTTC	TRBJ2-5	TRBV5-1	TRBD1	NA
CASSYTGTAKGEQFF	TGTGCCAGCAGTTACACTGGGACAGCCAAGGGGGAGCAGTTCTTC	TRBJ2-1	TRBV6-5	TRBD1	NA
CASPSPEGNIQYF	TGTGCCAGCCCTAGCCCGGAAGGAAACATTCAGTACTTC	TRBJ2-4	TRBV6-5	NA	NA
CASSSLLKFIAGELFF	TGTGCCAGCAGTTCCCTCCTTAAATTTATCGCCGGGGAGCTGTTTTTT	TRBJ2-2	TRBV6-5	NA	NA
CASSATGTNLNEQFF	TGTGCCAGCAGTGCCACCGGGACAAACCTCAATGAGCAGTTCTTC	TRBJ2-1	TRBV2	NA	few
CAIRLASNSGNTIYF	TGTGCCATCAGACTCGCGAGTAACTCTGGAAACACCATATATTTT	TRBJ1-3	TRBV10-3	NA	many
CASHWGDRGHTIYF	TGTGCCAGCCATTGGGGGGACAGGGGACACACCATATATTTT	TRBJ1-3	TRBV6-5	TRBD1	NA
CASSISKDRVSSSYNSPLHF	TGTGCCAGTAGTATTAGCAAGGACAGGGTGTCGAGCTCCTATAATTCACCCCTCCACTTT	TRBJ1-6	TRBV19	TRBD1	NA
CASSQFQGSDTQYF	TGCGCCAGCAGCCAATTTCAGGGCTCAGATACGCAGTATTTT	TRBJ2-3	TRBV4-3	NA	NA
CASSPQVMDNQPQHF	TGCGCCAGCAGCCCACAGGTCATGGATAATCAGCCCCAGCATTTT	TRBJ1-5	TRBV4-3	NA	NA
CASNMDRGRTEAFF	TGTGCCAGCAATATGGACAGGGGGCGAACTGAAGCTTTCTTT	TRBJ1-1	TRBV6-5	TRBD1	NA
CASSFIDSPLHF	TGTGCCAGCAGTTTTATTGATTCACCCCTCCACTTT	TRBJ1-6	TRBV28	NA	NA
CASSSRQGNSNTEAFF	TGTGCCAGCAGCTCCCGACAGGGCAACTCGAACACTGAAGCTTTCTTT	TRBJ1-1	TRBV7-8	TRBD1	NA
CASSQAVDTEAFF	TGTGCCAGCAGCCAGGCAGTTGACACTGAAGCTTTCTTT	TRBJ1-1	TRBV3-1/TRBV3-2	NA	NA
CASSPPAGSSGNTIYF	TGTGCCAGCAGCCCGCCCGCCGGGAGCTCTGGAAACACCATATATTTT	TRBJ1-3	TRBV7-2	NA	NA
CASSSDGLPKGYTF	TGCGCCAGCAGCTCCGATGGCCTTCCAAAGGGCTACACCTTC	TRBJ1-2	TRBV5-1	NA	NA
CASSDPLAGGHDEQFF	TGTGCCAGCAGTGACCCTTTAGCGGGGGGGCATGATGAGCAGTTCTTC	TRBJ2-1	TRBV6-2/TRBV6-3	TRBD2	NA
CASSEEWGRFYGYTF	TGTGCCAGTAGCGAAGAATGGGGGCGCTTCTATGGCTACACCTTC	TRBJ1-2	TRBV5-6	NA	NA
CASSGQGIIYTF	TGTGCCAGCAGTGGACAGGGTATAATCTACACCTTC	TRBJ1-2	TRBV25-1	TRBD1	NA
CASSPGQGVSNQPQHF	TGTGCCAGCAGCCCCGGACAGGGGGTAAGCAATCAGCCCCAGCATTTT	TRBJ1-5	TRBV3-1/TRBV3-2	TRBD1	NA
CASCVSADTQYF	TGTGCCAGCTGCGTGAGTGCAGATACGCAGTATTTT	TRBJ2-3	TRBV7-9	NA	NA